This T cell receptor beta chain was sequenced for a study of cytomegalovirus exposure and HLA in healthy donors. As regards this clone: What it binds is unknown.

Points from the study as a whole: Productive rates of about 90% or about 30% were seen for most TCR beta V segments in an earlier analysis. In a later analysis, V- and J-gene trimming of beta chains associated with a DCLRE1C missense variant, replicated independently.

The PCR employed 60 Vbeta primers together with 13 Jbeta primers. Libraries were prepared by immunoSEQ multiplex PCR; TCRdb keeps only in-frame clonotypes and omits some of them. This sample carries 170,000 or so clones, around 82% of them seen once, and the ten largest clones take under 15%. This CDR3 is 14 amino acids long. Germline V gene lookup returns CDR1 SGHTA and CDR2 FQGTGA. V shed 1 base and J 5 bases; nucleotides not matched to a gene: 4. The sequencing input was PBMCs. The chain links TRBV7-3 to TRBJ1-1, with TRBD1 matching over 7 bases. The receptor was isolated from a woman between 45 and 60 years old in good health and CMV-seropositive. As DNA, the CDR3 is TGTGCCAGCAGCTTAAAACCGACAGGGACTGAAGCTTTCTTT. It translates to CASSLKPTGTEAFF.